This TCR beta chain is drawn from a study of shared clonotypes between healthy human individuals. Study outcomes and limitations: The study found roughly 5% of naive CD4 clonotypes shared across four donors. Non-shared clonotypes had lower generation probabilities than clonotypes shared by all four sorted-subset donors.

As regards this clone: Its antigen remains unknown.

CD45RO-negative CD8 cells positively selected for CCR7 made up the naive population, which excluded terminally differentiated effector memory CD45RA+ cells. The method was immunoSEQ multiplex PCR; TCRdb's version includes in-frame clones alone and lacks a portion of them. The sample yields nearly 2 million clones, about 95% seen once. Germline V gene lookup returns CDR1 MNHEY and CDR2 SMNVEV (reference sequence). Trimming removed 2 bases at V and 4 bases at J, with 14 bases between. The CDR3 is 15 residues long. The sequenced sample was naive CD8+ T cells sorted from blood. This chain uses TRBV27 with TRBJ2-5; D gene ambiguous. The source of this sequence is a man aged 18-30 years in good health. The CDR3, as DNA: TGTGCCAGCAGTTTAGCTTCCCTAGGCACAGAGACCCAGTACTTC. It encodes CASSLASLGTETQYF.